This TCR beta chain was recovered during a study of ipilimumab plus nivolumab after autologous stem cell transplantation. Study details: Median doses per patient: four to six ipilimumab, 7 or 8 nivolumab.

Patients got ipilimumab 1 mg/kg beginning 14 to 28 days post-transplant. Dosing: nivolumab 3 mg/kg IV, weeks 1, 4, 7, 10, then every two weeks to week 26. Using immunoSEQ multiplex PCR, the repertoire was profiled, and TCRdb retains in-frame clones only, with some absent. The profile shows about 43,000 clones, about 88% of them singletons. Trimming at V came to 3 bases and at J to 11 bases, leaving 11 bases not matched to a gene. This CDR3 has 15 residues. Germline V gene lookup returns CDR1 LNHDA and CDR2 SQIVND (reference sequence). The J gene is TRBJ1-2, the V gene TRBV19, with 11 bases identical to TRBD1. The sequencing used PBMCs, collected in a trial of ipilimumab plus nivolumab as post-transplant consolidation. This receptor was obtained from a male donor with multiple myeloma. CDR3 loop: CASSMLAGQGVRYTF. The DNA of the CDR3 is TGTGCCAGTAGTATGCTAGCGGGACAGGGGGTTAGGTACACCTTC.